This T cell receptor beta chain was sequenced in a study of T cells in Graves' hyperthyroidism and ophthalmopathy. Researchers amplified the TCR beta CDR3 regions from RNA transcripts. The primer set for the first-round RT-PCR of the TCR CDR3 was HTBI. TCRdb redid the calling of the multiplex PCR reads with MiXCR, one entry per CDR3 protein. The sample includes 550,000 to 700,000 distinct CDR3 sequences, around 46% seen only once; the top ten take around 20%. Study-wide findings and caveats: The majority of expanded thyroid clonotypes above 0.001 also appeared in blood. Model output signaled ophthalmopathy a median approximately six months ahead of onset.

Trimming cost V 8 bases and J 1 base, with 8 bases left between them. Germline values: CDR1 WSHSY, CDR2 SAAADI. The CDR3 spans 12 residues. This clonotype has at least ten counts. Its antigen is unknown. The chain has TRBV10-2 and TRBJ1-1; tentative D call: TRBD1 (6 bases). Sample: peripheral blood or thyroid tissue (not recorded which). The TCR comes from an adult woman with Graves' disease, either hyperthyroidism or ophthalmopathy (not recorded which). The CDR3 loop reads CASGTPNTEAFF. CDR3 coding DNA: TGCGCCAGCGGGACACCGAACACTGAAGCTTTCTTT.